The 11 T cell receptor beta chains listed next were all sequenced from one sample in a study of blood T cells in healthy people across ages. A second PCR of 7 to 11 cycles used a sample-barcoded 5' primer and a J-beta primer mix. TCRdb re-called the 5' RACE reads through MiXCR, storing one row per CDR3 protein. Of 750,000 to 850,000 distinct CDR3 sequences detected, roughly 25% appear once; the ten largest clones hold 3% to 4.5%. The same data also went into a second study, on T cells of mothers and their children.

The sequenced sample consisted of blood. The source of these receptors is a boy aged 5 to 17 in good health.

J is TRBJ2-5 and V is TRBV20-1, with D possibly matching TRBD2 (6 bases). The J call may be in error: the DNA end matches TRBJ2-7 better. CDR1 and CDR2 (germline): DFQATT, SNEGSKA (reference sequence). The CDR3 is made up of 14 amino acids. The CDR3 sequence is CSALGGAGPYEQYF. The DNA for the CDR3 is TGCAGTGCTCTCGGAGGGGCAGGACCCTACGAGCAGTACTTC.

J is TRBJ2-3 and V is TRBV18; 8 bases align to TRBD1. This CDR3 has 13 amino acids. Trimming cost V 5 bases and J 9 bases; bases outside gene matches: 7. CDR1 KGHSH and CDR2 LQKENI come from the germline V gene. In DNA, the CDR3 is TGTGCCAGCTCATCTGACAGGGGTCTCACGCAGTATTTT. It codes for CASSSDRGLTQYF.

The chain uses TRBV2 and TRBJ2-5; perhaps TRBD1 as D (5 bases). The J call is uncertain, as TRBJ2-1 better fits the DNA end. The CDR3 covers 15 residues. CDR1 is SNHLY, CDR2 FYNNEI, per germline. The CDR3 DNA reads TGTGCCAGCAGTGACCGCAGGGAAACCCGCGGTGAGCAGTTCTTC. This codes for CASSDRRETRGEQFF.

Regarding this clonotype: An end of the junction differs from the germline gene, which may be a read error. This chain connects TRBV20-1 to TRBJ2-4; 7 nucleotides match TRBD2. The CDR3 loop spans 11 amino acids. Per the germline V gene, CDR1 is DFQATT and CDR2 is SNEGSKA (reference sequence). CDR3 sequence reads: CSAPREVVQNF. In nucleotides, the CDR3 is TGCAGTGCTCCCCGGGAGGTAGTCCAAAACTTC.

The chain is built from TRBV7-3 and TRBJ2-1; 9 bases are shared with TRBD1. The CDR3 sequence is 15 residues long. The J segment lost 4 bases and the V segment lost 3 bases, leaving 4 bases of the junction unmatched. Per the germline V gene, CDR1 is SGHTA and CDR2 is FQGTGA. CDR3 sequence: CASSFRGQGYNEQFF. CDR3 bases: TGTGCCAGCAGCTTCCGTGGACAGGGGTACAATGAGCAGTTCTTC. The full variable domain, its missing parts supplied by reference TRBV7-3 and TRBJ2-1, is GAGVSQTPSNKVTEKGKYVELRCDPISGHTALYWYRQSLGQGPEFLIYFQGTGAADDSGLPNDRFFAVRPEGSVSTLKIQRTERGDSAVYLCASSFRGQGYNEQFFGPGTRLTVL.

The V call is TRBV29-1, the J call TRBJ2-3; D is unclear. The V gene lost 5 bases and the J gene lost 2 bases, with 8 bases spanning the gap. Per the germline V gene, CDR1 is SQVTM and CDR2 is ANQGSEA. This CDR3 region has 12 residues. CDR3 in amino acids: CSVTLYTDTQYF. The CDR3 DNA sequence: TGCAGCGTTACTCTCTACACAGATACGCAGTATTTT.

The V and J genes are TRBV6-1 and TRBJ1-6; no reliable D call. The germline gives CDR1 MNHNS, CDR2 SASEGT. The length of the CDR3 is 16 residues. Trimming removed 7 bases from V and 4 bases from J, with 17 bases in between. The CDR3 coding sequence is TGTGCCAGCATCGAAAACCCGGCGGGGTATAATTCACCCCTCCACTTT. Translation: CASIENPAGYNSPLHF.

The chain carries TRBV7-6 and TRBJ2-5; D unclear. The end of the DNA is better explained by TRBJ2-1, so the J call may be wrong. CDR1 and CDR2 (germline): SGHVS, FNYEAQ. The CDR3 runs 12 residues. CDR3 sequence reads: CASSLFGNEQFF. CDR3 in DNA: TGTGCCAGCAGCTTATTTGGGAATGAGCAGTTCTTC.

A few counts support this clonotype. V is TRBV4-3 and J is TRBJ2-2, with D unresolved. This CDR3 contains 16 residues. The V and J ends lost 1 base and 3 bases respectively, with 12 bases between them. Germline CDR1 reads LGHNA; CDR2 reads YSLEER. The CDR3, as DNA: TGCGCCAGCAGCCAAGCGCACAAGGCGGACACCGGGGAGCTGTTTTTT. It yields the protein CASSQAHKADTGELFF.

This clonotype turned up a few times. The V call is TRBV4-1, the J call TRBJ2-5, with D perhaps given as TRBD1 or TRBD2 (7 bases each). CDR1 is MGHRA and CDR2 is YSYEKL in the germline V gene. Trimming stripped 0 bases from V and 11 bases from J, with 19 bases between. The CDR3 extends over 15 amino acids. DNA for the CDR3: TGCGCCAGCAGCCAAGAAGGAGGGGGCGCGGGGGAGCAGTACTTC. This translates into CASSQEGGGAGEQYF.

The CDR3 sequence: CASSLDGAGGGSQYF. Here the CDR3 DNA reads TGTGCCAGCAGCTTAGATGGGGCAGGTGGAGGGTCCCAGTACTTC. V and J are TRBV11-2 and TRBJ2-5; maybe TRBD2 (6 bases). V was pared by 0 bases and J by 9 bases, with 17 bases between. The germline CDR1 and CDR2 sequences are SGHAT and FQNNGV. This CDR3 has 15 amino acids.